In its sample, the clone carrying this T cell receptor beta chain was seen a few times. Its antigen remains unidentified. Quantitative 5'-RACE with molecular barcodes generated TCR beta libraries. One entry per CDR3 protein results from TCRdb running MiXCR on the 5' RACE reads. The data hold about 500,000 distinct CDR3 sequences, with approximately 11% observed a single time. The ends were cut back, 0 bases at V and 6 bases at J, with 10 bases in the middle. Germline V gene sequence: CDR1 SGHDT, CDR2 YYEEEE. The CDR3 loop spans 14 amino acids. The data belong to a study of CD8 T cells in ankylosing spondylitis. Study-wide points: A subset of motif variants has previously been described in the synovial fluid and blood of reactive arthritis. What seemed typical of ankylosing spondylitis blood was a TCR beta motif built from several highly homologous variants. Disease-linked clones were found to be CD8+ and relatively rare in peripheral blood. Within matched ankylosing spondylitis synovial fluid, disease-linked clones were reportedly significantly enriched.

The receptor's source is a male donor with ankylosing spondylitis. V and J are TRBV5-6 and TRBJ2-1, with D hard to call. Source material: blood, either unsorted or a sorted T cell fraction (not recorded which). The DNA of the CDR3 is TGTGCCAGCAGCTTGGGGTTTAGCCCCAATGAGCAGTTCTTC. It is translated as CASSLGFSPNEQFF.